This T cell receptor (beta chain) was retrieved from a study of T-cell reconstitution after alpha-beta-depleted transplantation in children. Study-wide results and caveats: Most T-cell counts and diversity one year after the transplant came from T cells that were newly produced. About two months after transplant, alpha-beta T cells reportedly came from several hundred expanded graft clones.

This clonotype was counted many times. What it binds is not known. Molecular barcoding with unique molecular identifiers was used for the TCRbeta library. TCRdb ran MiXCR on the PCR reads and lists one entry per CDR3 protein. Among roughly 300,000 distinct CDR3 sequences listed, 9.5% to 13% were seen once. The CDR3 consists of 12 residues. Germline CDR1 reads DFQATT; CDR2 reads SNEGSKA (reference sequence). Trimming removed 3 bases at V and 5 bases at J, with 10 bases between. This sequence joins TRBV20-1 and TRBJ2-5; unclear D gene. The TCR comes from a male patient under 10 years old who had a stem cell transplant for chronic granulomatous disease, so the T cells may come from the graft donor. Sequenced here: peripheral blood, sampled 180 days after TCRalphabeta/CD19-depleted stem cell transplant. The CDR3 nucleotides read TGCAGTGCTAGTGGTGGGGTTGAGACCCAGTACTTC. Amino acid sequence: CSASGGVETQYF.